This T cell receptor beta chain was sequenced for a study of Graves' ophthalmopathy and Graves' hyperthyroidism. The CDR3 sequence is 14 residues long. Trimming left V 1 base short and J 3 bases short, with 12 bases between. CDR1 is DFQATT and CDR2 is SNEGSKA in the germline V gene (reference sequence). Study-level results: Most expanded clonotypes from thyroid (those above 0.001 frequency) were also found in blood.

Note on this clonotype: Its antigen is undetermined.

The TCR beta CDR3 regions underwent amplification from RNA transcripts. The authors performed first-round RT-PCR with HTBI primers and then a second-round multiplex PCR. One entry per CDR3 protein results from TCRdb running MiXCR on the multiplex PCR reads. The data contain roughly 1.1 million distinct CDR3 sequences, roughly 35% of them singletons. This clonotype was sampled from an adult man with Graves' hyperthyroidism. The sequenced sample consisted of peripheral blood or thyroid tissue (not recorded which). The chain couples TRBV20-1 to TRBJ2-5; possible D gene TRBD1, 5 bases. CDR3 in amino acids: CSARVRVFEETQYF. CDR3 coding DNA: TGCAGTGCTAGAGTCAGGGTTTTTGAAGAGACCCAGTACTTC.